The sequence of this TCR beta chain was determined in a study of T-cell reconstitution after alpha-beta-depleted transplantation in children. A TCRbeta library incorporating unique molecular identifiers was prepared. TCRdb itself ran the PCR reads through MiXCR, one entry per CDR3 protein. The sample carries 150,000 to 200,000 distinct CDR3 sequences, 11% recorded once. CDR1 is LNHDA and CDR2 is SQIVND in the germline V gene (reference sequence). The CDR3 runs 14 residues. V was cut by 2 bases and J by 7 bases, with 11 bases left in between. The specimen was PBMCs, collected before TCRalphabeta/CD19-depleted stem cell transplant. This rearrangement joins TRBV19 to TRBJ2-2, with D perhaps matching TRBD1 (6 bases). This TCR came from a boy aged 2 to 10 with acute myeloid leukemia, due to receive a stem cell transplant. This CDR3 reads CASSISGALGELFF. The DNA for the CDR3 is TGTGCCAGTAGTATATCAGGGGCTCTCGGGGAGCTGTTTTTT.